The rows below give T cell receptor beta chains drawn from one sample of a study of T cell repertoires in cytomegalovirus infection. TCRdb analysed the reads with MiXCR anew, one entry per CDR3 protein. The data hold fewer than 550,000 distinct CDR3 sequences, with over 9% observed a single time. Material: PBMCs. The source of these receptors is a human donor in good health (CMV status not recorded). Some clones in this sample may be carry-over from other donors' samples. Both conserved end residues are part of each CDR3. D genes are given only for firm matches. Size values are once, few and many counts, or a class for expanded clones, and some rows have none.

clone_size	v_call	d_call	j_call	cdr3_aa	cdr3_nt
.	TRBV2	.	TRBJ2-7	CASRGTLEQSYEQYF	TGTGCCAGCAGGGGGACACTGGAGCAATCCTACGAGCAGTACTTC
many	TRBV20-1	.	TRBJ1-1	CSVTKAGPGRVDNTEAFF	TGCAGTGTAACAAAGGCCGGTCCAGGAAGGGTGGATAACACTGAAGCTTTCTTT
many	TRBV20-1	TRBD2	TRBJ2-3	CSAWTSGGAVTDTQYF	TGCAGTGCTTGGACTAGCGGGGGGGCGGTGACAGATACGCAGTATTTT
many	TRBV7-3	.	TRBJ2-1	CASSLGEASYNEQFF	TGTGCCAGCAGCCTAGGAGAGGCCTCCTACAATGAGCAGTTCTTC
many	TRBV11-3	.	TRBJ2-1	CASSLEWTASWNEQFF	TGTGCCAGCAGCTTAGAGTGGACGGCTAGCTGGAATGAGCAGTTCTTC
once	TRBV3-1	.	TRBJ1-1	CASSHRRGGNTEAFF	TGTGCCAGCAGCCACAGGCGCGGGGGGAACACTGAAGCTTTCTTT
many	TRBV20-1	.	TRBJ1-5	CSASEGQSYSNQPQHF	TGCAGTGCTAGCGAAGGACAGTCCTATAGCAATCAGCCCCAGCATTTT
few	TRBV28	TRBD2	TRBJ2-1	CASSLSAGGRNEQFF	TGTGCCAGCAGTTTATCTGCGGGAGGCCGCAATGAGCAGTTCTTC
.	TRBV5-1	TRBD2	TRBJ2-7	CASSIRLAFTYEQYF	TGCGCCAGCAGCATAAGACTAGCGTTCACCTACGAGCAGTACTTC
many	TRBV9	.	TRBJ1-2	CASSATQGVYYGYTF	TGTGCCAGCAGCGCGACTCAGGGAGTGTACTATGGCTACACCTTC
many	TRBV19	.	TRBJ2-3	CASSTQKGDTQYF	TGTGCCAGTAGTACCCAGAAGGGAGATACGCAGTATTTT
.	TRBV2	TRBD1	TRBJ2-5	CASRTVVGDRGQKTQYF	TGTGCCAGCAGGACCGTGGTCGGGGACAGGGGGCAGAAGACCCAGTACTTC
few	TRBV29-1	.	TRBJ2-2	CSVGWNTGELFF	TGCAGCGTTGGCTGGAACACCGGGGAGCTGTTTTTT
few	TRBV3-1	TRBD2	TRBJ2-1	CASSQMPAGGPDNEQFF	TGTGCCAGCAGCCAAATGCCGGCGGGAGGGCCGGACAATGAGCAGTTCTTC
few	TRBV7-9	.	TRBJ1-1	CASRLGSGGHTEAFF	TGTGCCAGCAGGTTAGGGTCGGGGGGGCACACTGAAGCTTTCTTT
few	TRBV14	.	TRBJ2-5	CASSQEIWAETQYF	TGTGCCAGCAGCCAAGAGATTTGGGCAGAGACCCAGTACTTC
many	TRBV6-1	TRBD1	TRBJ2-2	CASMGKWDRGSTGELFF	TGTGCCAGCATGGGGAAGTGGGACAGAGGGTCCACCGGGGAGCTGTTTTTT